This TCR beta chain was profiled in a study of human T cells and chemical hapten exposure. Study background: The patients were mostly female; they had alopecia areata, totalis or universalis. Per-sample variation in TCR yield stemmed mainly from small pooled library volume differences. Study results and caveats: In the PT1 data, expanded TCR counts showed a positive correlation with patch test score.

The table lists this clonotype with many counts. Its specificity is unknown. Unique molecular identifiers were linked by the library to individual cDNA molecules. TCRdb passed the RACE reads through MiXCR, listing each CDR3 protein once. The sample lists 80,000 to 100,000 distinct CDR3 sequences; approximately 10% were seen once. Time point defined: patch test 3, about 24 weeks after DPC sensitization. This sample's treatment: therapeutic diphenylcyclopropenone sensitization with weekly scalp DPC. Between the trimmed V and J ends, which lost 0 bases and 5 bases, there was a span of 8 bases. Germline V gives CDR1 GTSNPN, CDR2 SVGIG (reference sequence). The CDR3 consists of 13 residues.

The source material was whole blood, sampled in connection with sensitization to the hapten diphenylcyclopropenone (DPC). The sequence was obtained from a woman in her 30s with alopecia areata. Some clones in this sample may be carry-over from other donors' samples. The rearrangement uses TRBV30 and TRBJ1-5; D gene ambiguous. CDR3 sequence: CAWSVRGDQPQHF. The DNA for the CDR3 is TGTGCCTGGAGTGTACGTGGGGATCAGCCCCAGCATTTT.